These 8 T cell receptor beta chains share one sample of origin, sequenced in a study of T cells in localized non-small cell lung cancer. TCRdb's copy holds only in-frame clones and misses some; the assay was immunoSEQ multiplex PCR. The table lists 30,000 to 40,000 clones, roughly 90% of them singletons. Sequences were derived from peripheral blood, sampled before any cancer treatment. These receptors all stem from a man aged 40 to 70 with stage I lung adenocarcinoma.

The chain employs TRBV4-1 and TRBJ1-1, with D perhaps matching TRBD1 (6 bases). This CDR3 contains 14 residues. Germline V gene lookup returns CDR1 MGHRA and CDR2 YSYEKL. V was clipped by 4 bases and J by 4 bases, with 13 bases between them. The CDR3 region has the DNA TGCGCCAGCAGCCCAACGACAGGCGGCACTGAAGCTTTCTTT. Its protein is CASSPTTGGTEAFF.

V gene TRBV5-1 combines with J gene TRBJ1-2; TRBD1 matches 7 bases. This CDR3 comprises 15 residues. Trimming at V came to 4 bases and at J to 3 bases, leaving 9 bases not matched to a gene. CDR1 and CDR2 (germline): SGHRS, YFSETQ. The DNA for the CDR3 is TGCGCCAGCAGCCCTGACAGGGTGGATGACTATGGCTACACCTTC. It is translated as CASSPDRVDDYGYTF.

The chain has TRBV29-1 and TRBJ2-3, with D unclear. The CDR3 runs 14 residues. Germline CDR1 SQVTM, CDR2 ANQGSEA. Trimming took 2 bases from V and 1 from J, leaving 10 bases between them. The CDR3 loop is CSVEKPVGTDTQYF. The CDR3 DNA reads as TGCAGCGTTGAAAAACCGGTCGGCACAGATACGCAGTATTTT.

This chain connects TRBV6-6 to TRBJ1-2; maybe TRBD1 (5 bases). V was clipped by 6 bases and J by 1 base, with 15 bases between them. Germline V CDR1 and CDR2: MNHNY, SVGAGI (reference sequence). This CDR3 spans 15 amino acids. The CDR3: CASSRRDGINYGYTF. The CDR3 coding sequence is TGTGCCAGCAGCCGGCGGGACGGGATTAACTATGGCTACACCTTC.

This clone appeared a few times. The chain couples TRBV4-1 to TRBJ2-3, with TRBD2 matching over 10 bases. Looked up from germline, CDR1 is MGHRA and CDR2 is YSYEKL. The V gene end was trimmed by 1 base and the J gene end by 5 bases; junction bases not matched to a gene: 3. The CDR3 spans 15 residues. CDR3 bases: TGCGCCAGCAGCCAAGTAGCGGGGGGCGTAGATACGCAGTATTTT. Amino acid sequence: CASSQVAGGVDTQYF.

This sequence joins TRBV12-5 and TRBJ2-3, with 7 bases that match TRBD1. CDR3 length: 14 residues. Trimming at V came to 3 bases and at J to 9 bases, leaving 9 bases not matched to a gene. Germline V lookup: CDR1 LGHNT, CDR2 FRNRAP. CDR3 coding DNA: TGTGCTAGTGGTTTTGTAGGGGGCGCGGAAACGCAGTATTTT. It yields the protein CASGFVGGAETQYF.

J is TRBJ1-2 and V is TRBV5-1; maybe TRBD1 (5 bases). Trimming left V 6 bases short and J 4 bases short, with 10 bases between. This CDR3 is built from 12 residues. The germline CDR1 and CDR2 sequences are SGHRS and YFSETQ. The CDR3 DNA is TGCGCCAGCATGGGGGACCCCTATGGCTACACCTTC. Translation gives CASMGDPYGYTF.

The rearrangement uses TRBV18 and TRBJ2-7; D is uncertain. Trimming took 3 bases from V and 0 from J, leaving 6 bases between them. This CDR3 is 13 amino acids long. Germline values: CDR1 KGHSH, CDR2 LQKENI. CDR3: CASSPRSSYEQYF. The CDR3 nucleotides are TGTGCCAGCTCACCCAGGAGCTCCTACGAGCAGTACTTC.